A selection of T cell receptor beta chains follows, all from one sample in a study of radiation and T cells in renal cell carcinoma. TCRdb's table, derived via immunoSEQ multiplex PCR, lists solely in-frame clones and lacks some. The sample consists of about 130,000 clones, over 75% of them appearing once. Sequenced here: blood, sampled from a patient whose treatment included radiotherapy and nephrectomy. Receptors were obtained from a woman aged 45 to 65 with renal cell carcinoma. The CDR3 runs from the conserved cysteine through the conserved F or W. D genes are given only for firm matches. Only part of the rows carry a size: once, few, many, or a class if the clone is expanded.

j_call	v_call	d_call	clone_size	cdr3_nt	cdr3_aa
TRBJ2-1	TRBV25-1	.	.	TGTGCCAGCAGTGAGTCCATACTAGTTTACAATGAGCAGTTCTTC	CASSESILVYNEQFF
TRBJ1-5	TRBV9	.	.	TGTGCCAGCAGCGTCTCTGGACAAGGCGGGCAGCCCCAGCATTTT	CASSVSGQGGQPQHF
TRBJ1-1	TRBV19	.	.	TGTGCCAGTAGTATAACCAGCATGAACACTGAAGCTTTCTTT	CASSITSMNTEAFF
TRBJ2-7	TRBV19	.	.	TGTGCCAGTAGTTTCCGGGACAACTACGAGCAGTACTTC	CASSFRDNYEQYF
TRBJ1-1	TRBV11-2	.	.	TGTGCCAGCAGCTTAGGCGAGGCCACTGAAGCTTTCTTT	CASSLGEATEAFF
TRBJ1-1	TRBV11-2	.	.	TGTGCCAGCAGCTTTTCTTTCGATGAAGCTTTCTTT	CASSFSFDEAFF
TRBJ1-1	TRBV11-2	.	once	TGTGCCAGCAGTAGGCGAGCAGGGATTTTCACTGAAGCTTTCTTT	CASSRRAGIFTEAFF
TRBJ2-2	TRBV9	TRBD1	.	TGTGCCAGCAGCCACCGCCGGGACAGGGACCCACTCATCAACACCGGGGAGCTGTTTTTT	CASSHRRDRDPLINTGELFF
TRBJ2-3	TRBV10-1	.	.	TGCGCCAGCAGTGAGTCGCAAGGGGCTTTAGATACGCAGTATTTT	CASSESQGALDTQYF
TRBJ1-2	TRBV7-2	.	.	TGTGCCAGCAGCTTATTGGAGGTGGGGGGCTACACCTTC	CASSLLEVGGYTF
TRBJ2-7	TRBV18	.	.	TGTGCCAGCTCACCCCAAGACAGCGGATCTGGCTACGAGCAGTACTTC	CASSPQDSGSGYEQYF
TRBJ2-7	TRBV2	TRBD1	.	TGTGCCAGCAGTGCTCGACAGGGCGGCGAGCAGTACTTC	CASSARQGGEQYF
TRBJ2-1	TRBV7-9	.	.	TGTGCCAGCACTAATAGGTGGCGAAGAGGGTACAATGAGCAGTTCTTC	CASTNRWRRGYNEQFF
TRBJ1-2	TRBV6-5	.	.	TGTGCCAGCAGCCGCCCAGGGAACTATGGCTACACCTTC	CASSRPGNYGYTF
TRBJ2-5	TRBV5-1	TRBD1	.	TGCGCCAGCAGCTTAGAGGGGACAGGAGTAATCGCCCAGTACTTC	CASSLEGTGVIAQYF
TRBJ2-3	TRBV11-2	.	.	TGTGCCAGCAGCCAAATGCTAGGGGCAGATACGCAGTATTTT	CASSQMLGADTQYF
TRBJ1-5	TRBV29-1	TRBD1	.	TGCAGCGTTAGGGACAGGGGGCGGAATCAGCCCCAGCATTTT	CSVRDRGRNQPQHF
TRBJ1-1	TRBV2	TRBD1	few	TGTGCCAGCAGCTCACAGGGGGCAGGGACTGAAGCTTTCTTT	CASSSQGAGTEAFF
TRBJ2-3	TRBV29-1	TRBD2	.	TGCAGCGTTGAAGCCCCGGGCGTGGGGGGGACAGATACGCAGTATTTT	CSVEAPGVGGTDTQYF
TRBJ1-2	TRBV7-2	.	.	TGTGCCAGCAGCTATGGGGGCGGACTTACTAACTATGGCTACACCTTC	CASSYGGGLTNYGYTF
TRBJ1-3	TRBV6-6	.	.	TGTGCCAGCAGGCGAAGGAGTTCATCTGGAAACACCATATATTTT	CASRRRSSSGNTIYF
TRBJ2-5	TRBV7-2	.	.	TGTGCCAGCAGCTTAGTTGGCTCCTCTTACTCCCAAGAGACCCAGTACTTC	CASSLVGSSYSQETQYF
TRBJ2-5	TRBV11-1	.	.	TGTGCCAGCAGCCGAAAGCGGAGGGAGACCCAGTACTTC	CASSRKRRETQYF
TRBJ2-3	TRBV6-5	.	.	TGTGCCAGCAGACAGGGCCGAGATACGCAGTATTTT	CASRQGRDTQYF
TRBJ2-1	TRBV9	TRBD2	.	TGTGCCAGCAGCCCTCTAGCGGGGGAAATCGGTGAGCAGTTCTTC	CASSPLAGEIGEQFF
TRBJ2-1	TRBV29-1	.	.	TGCAGCGTTGTCGGTTCGAGGGTCTACAATGAGCAGTTCTTC	CSVVGSRVYNEQFF
TRBJ1-6	TRBV7-9	.	once	TGTGCCAGCAGCTTAGAGCTGTCAGGGGTCAAACATTCACCCCTCCACTTT	CASSLELSGVKHSPLHF